The entry below describes one T cell receptor beta chain. This sample was included in a study of blood T cells in healthy people across ages. As for the study in general: Per two T cells, template switching captured roughly one barcoded beta molecule.

Primed by a sample-barcoded 5' primer and a J-beta primer mix, a second PCR proceeded for roughly 6 to 12 cycles. Every cDNA was tagged by a template-switch adaptor with 12 random nucleotides. CDR3-containing paired-end reads numbered at least 2.5 million in each sample. TCRdb fed the 5' RACE reads into MiXCR, producing one record per CDR3 protein. The sample yields about 900,000 distinct CDR3 sequences, around 48% seen once. Germline lookup yields CDR1 DFQATT and CDR2 SNEGSKA (reference sequence). This CDR3 region has 13 residues. V lost 3 bases to trimming and J lost 3 bases; unmatched junction nucleotides: 2. Total RNA was isolated from each sample in quantities of at least 6 micrograms.

The sequence was collected from a man aged 25-40 years in good health. The gene calls are TRBV20-1 and TRBJ1-3; 7 nucleotides align to TRBD1. Material for sequencing was blood. The CDR3 region is CSASAGGGNTIYF. Written as DNA, the CDR3 is TGCAGTGCTAGTGCAGGGGGTGGAAACACCATATATTTT.